The clone carrying this T cell receptor beta chain was observed a handful of times. The sample is drawn from a study of T-cell reconstitution after alpha-beta-depleted transplantation in children. Construction of the TCRbeta library involved unique molecular identifiers. Using its own MiXCR run on the PCR reads, TCRdb lists one record per CDR3 protein. The profile shows about 110,000 distinct CDR3 sequences, roughly 6.1% of them singletons. The CDR3 length is 13 residues. Germline CDR1 is LGHNA and CDR2 is YSLEER. V dropped 0 bases and J dropped 14 bases, with 14 bases sitting between them. The chain joins TRBV4-3 to TRBJ2-1; D gene ambiguous. The sample here was PBMCs, mostly from graft donor cells, taken 360 days after TCRalphabeta/CD19-depleted stem cell transplant. The source is a male patient aged 2 to 10 who had a stem cell transplant for acute lymphoblastic leukemia, so the T cells may come from the graft donor. The CDR3 region is CASSQDLRQREFF. DNA for the CDR3: TGCGCCAGCAGCCAAGATTTAAGGCAGAGAGAGTTCTTC.